This TCR beta chain emerged from a study of T cell changes during pregnancy in multiple sclerosis. Germline assignment: CDR1 SGHRS and CDR2 YFSETQ. There are 15 residues in the CDR3. V shed 2 bases and J 4 bases; nucleotides not matched to a gene: 6. The method was immunoSEQ multiplex PCR; TCRdb's version includes in-frame clones alone and lacks a portion of them. The repertoire holds about 98,000 clones, just over 90% seen once, with around 2.1% in the top ten. This chain joins TRBV5-1 and TRBJ2-1; 7 bases line up with TRBD1. This TCR came from a female donor in good health, enrolled as a control in a pregnancy study. This specimen consisted of peripheral blood, obtained after pregnancy. The CDR3 protein is CASSFGGQPYNEQFF. In DNA form, the CDR3 reads TGCGCCAGCAGCTTTGGGGGACAGCCTTACAATGAGCAGTTCTTC.